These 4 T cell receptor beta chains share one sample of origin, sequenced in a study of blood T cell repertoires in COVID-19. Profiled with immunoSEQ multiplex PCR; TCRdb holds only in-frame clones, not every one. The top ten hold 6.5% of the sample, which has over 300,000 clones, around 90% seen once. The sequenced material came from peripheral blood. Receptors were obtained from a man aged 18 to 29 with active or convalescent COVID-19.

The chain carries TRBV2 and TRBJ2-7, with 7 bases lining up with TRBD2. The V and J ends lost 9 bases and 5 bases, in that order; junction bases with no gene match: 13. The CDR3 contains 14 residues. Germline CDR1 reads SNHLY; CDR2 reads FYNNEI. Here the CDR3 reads CASALAGVGDEQYF. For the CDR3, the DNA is TGTGCCAGTGCCTTGGCGGGAGTAGGCGACGAGCAGTACTTC. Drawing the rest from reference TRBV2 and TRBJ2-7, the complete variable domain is EPEVTQTPSHQVTQMGQEVILRCVPISNHLYFYWYRQILGQKVEFLVSFYNNEISEKSEIFDDQFSVERPDGSNFTLKIRSTKLEDSAMYFCASALAGVGDEQYFGPGTRLTVT.

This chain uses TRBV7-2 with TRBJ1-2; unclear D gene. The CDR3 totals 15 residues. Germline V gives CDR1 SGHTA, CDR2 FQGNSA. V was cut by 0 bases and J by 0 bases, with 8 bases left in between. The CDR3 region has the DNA TGTGCCAGCAGCTTAGCGCCCACTACTAACTATGGCTACACCTTC. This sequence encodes CASSLAPTTNYGYTF.

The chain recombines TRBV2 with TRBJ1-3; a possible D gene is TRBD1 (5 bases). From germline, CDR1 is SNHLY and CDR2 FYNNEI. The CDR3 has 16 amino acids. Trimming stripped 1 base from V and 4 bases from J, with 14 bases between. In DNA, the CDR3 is TGTGCCAGCAGTGAAGATCAGGGCTCGAGGGGAAACACCATATATTTT. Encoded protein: CASSEDQGSRGNTIYF.

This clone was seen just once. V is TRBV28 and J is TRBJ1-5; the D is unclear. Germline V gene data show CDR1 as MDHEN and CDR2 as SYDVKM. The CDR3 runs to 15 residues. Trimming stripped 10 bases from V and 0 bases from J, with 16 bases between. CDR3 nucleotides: TGTGCCACCAGATTGAGAAAGTATAGCAATCAGCCCCAGCATTTT. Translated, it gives CATRLRKYSNQPQHF.